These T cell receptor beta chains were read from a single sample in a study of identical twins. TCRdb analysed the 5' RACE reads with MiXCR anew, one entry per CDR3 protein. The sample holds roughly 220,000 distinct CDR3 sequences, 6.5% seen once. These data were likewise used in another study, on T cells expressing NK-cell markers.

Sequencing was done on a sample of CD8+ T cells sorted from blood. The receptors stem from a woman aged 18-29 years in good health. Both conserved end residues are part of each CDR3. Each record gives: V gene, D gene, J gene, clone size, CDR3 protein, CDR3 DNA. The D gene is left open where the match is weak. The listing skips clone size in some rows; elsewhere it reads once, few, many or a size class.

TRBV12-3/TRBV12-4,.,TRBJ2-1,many,CASSFGWAGANYNEQFF,TGTGCCAGCAGTTTCGGCTGGGCCGGGGCTAATTACAATGAGCAGTTCTTC
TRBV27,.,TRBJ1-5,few,CASSFWGQPQHF,TGTGCCAGCAGTTTTTGGGGGCAGCCCCAGCATTTT
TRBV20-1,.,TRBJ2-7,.,CSAREAGIVEQYF,TGCAGTGCTAGAGAAGCAGGTATCGTCGAGCAGTACTTC
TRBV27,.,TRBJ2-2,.,CASSFKGTGELFF,TGTGCCAGCAGTTTCAAAGGCACCGGGGAGCTGTTTTTT
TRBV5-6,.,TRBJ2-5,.,CASSTYFDRRETQYF,TGTGCCAGCAGTACATACTTCGACCGGCGAGAGACCCAGTACTTC
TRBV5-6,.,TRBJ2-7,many,CASSLRLNYEQYF,TGTGCCAGCAGCTTGAGACTCAACTACGAGCAGTACTTC
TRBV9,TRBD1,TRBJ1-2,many,CASSGTGTGRGYTF,TGTGCCAGCAGCGGGACCGGGACAGGGAGAGGCTACACCTTC
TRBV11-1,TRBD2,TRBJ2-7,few,CASSLAPGSSGGTTSYEQYF,TGTGCCAGCAGCTTAGCCCCGGGCTCATCGGGGGGAACAACCTCCTACGAGCAGTACTTC
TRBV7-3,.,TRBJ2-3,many,CASSPLDGTDTQYF,TGTGCCAGCAGCCCCCTTGACGGGACAGATACGCAGTATTTT
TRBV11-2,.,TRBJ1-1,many,CASSLSTEAFF,TGTGCCAGCAGCTTGTCCACTGAAGCTTTCTTT
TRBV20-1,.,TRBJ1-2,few,CSAPDSYGYTF,TGCAGTGCCCCGGACAGCTATGGCTACACCTTC
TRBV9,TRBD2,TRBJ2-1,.,CASSAAGEEQFF,TGTGCCAGCAGCGCGGCGGGGGAAGAGCAGTTCTTC
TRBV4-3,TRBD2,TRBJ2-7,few,CASSQLRLAGAEQYF,TGCGCCAGCAGCCAACTCCGACTAGCGGGAGCCGAGCAGTACTTC
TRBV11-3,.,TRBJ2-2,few,CASSQGRNTGELFF,TGTGCCAGCAGCCAGGGACGAAACACCGGGGAGCTGTTTTTT
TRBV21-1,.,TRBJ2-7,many,CASSKGTAYEQYF,TGTGCCAGCAGCAAAGGGACAGCCTACGAGCAGTACTTC
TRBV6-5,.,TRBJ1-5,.,CASSYSRDTYQPQHF,TGTGCCAGCAGTTACTCCCGGGACACCTATCAGCCCCAGCATTTT
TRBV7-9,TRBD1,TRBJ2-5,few,CASSLALQGEETQYF,TGTGCCAGCAGCTTAGCGCTCCAGGGGGAAGAGACCCAGTACTTC
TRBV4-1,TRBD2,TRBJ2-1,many,CASSGGRIESEQFF,TGCGCCAGCAGCGGCGGGAGGATCGAAAGTGAGCAGTTCTTC
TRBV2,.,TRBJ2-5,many,CASSAEDGRQETQYF,TGTGCCAGCAGCGCGGAGGACGGGAGACAAGAGACCCAGTACTTC
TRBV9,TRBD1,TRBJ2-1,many,CASRGTRGQGATDEQFF,TGTGCCAGCAGGGGGACCCGCGGACAGGGGGCTACGGATGAGCAGTTCTTC
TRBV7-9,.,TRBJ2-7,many,CASSHTQPHQVYF,TGTGCCAGCAGCCATACCCAACCACACCAGGTGTACTTC
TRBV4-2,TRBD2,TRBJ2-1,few,CASSQDRGGGHNEQFF,TGTGCCAGCAGCCAAGATCGGGGGGGGGGCCACAATGAGCAGTTCTTC
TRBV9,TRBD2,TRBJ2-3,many,CASSAKAGGPTDTQYF,TGTGCCAGCAGCGCCAAAGCGGGAGGGCCGACAGATACGCAGTATTTT
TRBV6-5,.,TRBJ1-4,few,CASSFQGGNEKLFF,TGTGCCAGCAGTTTCCAGGGAGGGAATGAAAAACTGTTTTTT
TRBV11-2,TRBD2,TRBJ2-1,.,CASSLAGGFGNEQFF,TGTGCCAGCAGCTTAGCGGGGGGTTTCGGGAATGAGCAGTTCTTC
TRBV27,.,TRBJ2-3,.,CASGPLGLSSHTQYF,TGTGCCAGCGGTCCCCTAGGCCTGTCCTCCCATACGCAGTATTTT
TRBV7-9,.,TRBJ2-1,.,CASSLEWAMFF,TGTGCCAGCAGCCTAGAGTGGGCTATGTTCTTC
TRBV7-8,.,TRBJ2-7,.,CASSLPADEQYF,TGTGCCAGCAGCTTGCCCGCGGACGAGCAGTACTTC
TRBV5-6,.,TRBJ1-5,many,CASSFGGLSNQPQHF,TGTGCCAGCAGCTTCGGTGGACTTAGCAATCAGCCCCAGCATTTT
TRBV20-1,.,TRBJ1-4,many,CSASRAPNEKLFF,TGCAGTGCTTCGAGGGCCCCTAATGAAAAACTGTTTTTT
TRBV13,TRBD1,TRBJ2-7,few,CASSSRDSRPEQYF,TGTGCCAGCAGCTCGAGGGACAGTCGTCCGGAGCAGTACTTC
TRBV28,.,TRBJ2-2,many,CASEDTGELFF,TGTGCCAGCGAGGACACCGGGGAGCTGTTTTTT
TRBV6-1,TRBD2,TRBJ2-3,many,CASSELAGRTDTQYF,TGTGCCAGCAGTGAGCTAGCGGGGCGCACAGATACGCAGTATTTT
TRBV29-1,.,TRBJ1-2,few,CSARGEGYGYTF,TGCAGCGCAAGGGGGGAAGGGTATGGCTACACCTTC
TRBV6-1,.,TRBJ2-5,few,CASSLVETAQETQYF,TGTGCCAGCAGTCTGGTGGAGACAGCGCAAGAGACCCAGTACTTC